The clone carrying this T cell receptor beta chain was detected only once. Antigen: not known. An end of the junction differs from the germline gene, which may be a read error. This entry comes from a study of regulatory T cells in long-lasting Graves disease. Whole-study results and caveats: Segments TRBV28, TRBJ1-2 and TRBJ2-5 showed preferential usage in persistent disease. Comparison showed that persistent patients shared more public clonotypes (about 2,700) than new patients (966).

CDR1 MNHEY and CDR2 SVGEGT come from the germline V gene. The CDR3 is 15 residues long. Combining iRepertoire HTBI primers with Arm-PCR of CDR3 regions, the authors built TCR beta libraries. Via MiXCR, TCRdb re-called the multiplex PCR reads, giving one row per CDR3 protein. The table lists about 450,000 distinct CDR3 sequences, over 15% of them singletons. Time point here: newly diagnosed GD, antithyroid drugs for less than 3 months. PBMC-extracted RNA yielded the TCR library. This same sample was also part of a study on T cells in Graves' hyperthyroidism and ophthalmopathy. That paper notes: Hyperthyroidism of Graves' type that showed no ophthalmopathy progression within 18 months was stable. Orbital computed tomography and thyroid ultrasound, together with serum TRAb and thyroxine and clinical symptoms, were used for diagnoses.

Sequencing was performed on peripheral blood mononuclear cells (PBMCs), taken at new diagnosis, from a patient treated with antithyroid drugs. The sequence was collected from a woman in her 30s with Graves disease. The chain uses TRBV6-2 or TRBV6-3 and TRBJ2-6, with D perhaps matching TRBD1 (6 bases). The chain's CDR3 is CASKDRSSGANILTF. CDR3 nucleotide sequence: TGTGCCAGCAAAGACAGGAGCTCTGGGGCCAACATCCTGACTTTC.